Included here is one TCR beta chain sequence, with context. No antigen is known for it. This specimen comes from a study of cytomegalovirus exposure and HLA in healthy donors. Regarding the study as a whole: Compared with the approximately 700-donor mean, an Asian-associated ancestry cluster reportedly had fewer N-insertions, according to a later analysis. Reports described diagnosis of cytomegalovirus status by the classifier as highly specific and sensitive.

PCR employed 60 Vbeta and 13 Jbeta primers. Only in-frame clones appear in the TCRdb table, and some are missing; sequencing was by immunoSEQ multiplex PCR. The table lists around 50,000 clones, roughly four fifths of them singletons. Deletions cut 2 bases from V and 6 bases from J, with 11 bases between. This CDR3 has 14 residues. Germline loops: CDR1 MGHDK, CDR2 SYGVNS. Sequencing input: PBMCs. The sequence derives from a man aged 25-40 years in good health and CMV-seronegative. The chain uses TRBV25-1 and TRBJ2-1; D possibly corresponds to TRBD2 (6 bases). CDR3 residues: CASSETGEINEQFF. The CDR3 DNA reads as TGTGCCAGCAGTGAAACGGGAGAGATCAATGAGCAGTTCTTC.